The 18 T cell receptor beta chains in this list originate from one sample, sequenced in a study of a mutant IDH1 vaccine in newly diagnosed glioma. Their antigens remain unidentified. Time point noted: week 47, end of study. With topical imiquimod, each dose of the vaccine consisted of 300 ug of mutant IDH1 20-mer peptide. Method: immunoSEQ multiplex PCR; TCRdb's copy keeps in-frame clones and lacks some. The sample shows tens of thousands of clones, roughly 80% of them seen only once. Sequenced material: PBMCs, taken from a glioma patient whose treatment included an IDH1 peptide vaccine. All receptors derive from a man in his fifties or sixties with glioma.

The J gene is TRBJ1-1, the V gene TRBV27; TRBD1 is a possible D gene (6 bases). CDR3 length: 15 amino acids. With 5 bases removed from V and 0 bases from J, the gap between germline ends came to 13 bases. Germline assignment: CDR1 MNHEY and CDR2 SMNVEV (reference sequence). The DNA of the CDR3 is TGTGCCAGCAGTGGACAGCCCTATATGAACACTGAAGCTTTCTTT. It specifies CASSGQPYMNTEAFF.

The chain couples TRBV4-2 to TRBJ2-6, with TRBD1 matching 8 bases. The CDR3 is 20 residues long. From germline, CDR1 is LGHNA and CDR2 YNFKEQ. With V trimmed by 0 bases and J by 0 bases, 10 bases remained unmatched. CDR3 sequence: CASSQDGWDRSSSGANVLTF. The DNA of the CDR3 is TGTGCCAGCAGCCAAGACGGATGGGACAGGTCGTCCTCTGGGGCCAACGTCCTGACTTTC.

The CDR3 DNA follows: TGCGCCAGCAGCCAAGATCGGCAGGATGAAAAACTGTTTTTT. Protein product: CASSQDRQDEKLFF. This chain connects TRBV4-1 to TRBJ1-4; no clear D. CDR1 and CDR2 (germline): MGHRA, YSYEKL. The V and J ends lost 0 bases and 6 bases respectively, with 8 bases between them. This CDR3 has 14 residues.

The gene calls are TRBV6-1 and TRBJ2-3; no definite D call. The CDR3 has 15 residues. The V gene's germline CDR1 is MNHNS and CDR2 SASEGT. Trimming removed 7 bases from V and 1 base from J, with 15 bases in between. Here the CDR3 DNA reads TGTGCCAGCACGTCCTTAGCTGCGGGCACAGATACGCAGTATTTT. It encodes CASTSLAAGTDTQYF.

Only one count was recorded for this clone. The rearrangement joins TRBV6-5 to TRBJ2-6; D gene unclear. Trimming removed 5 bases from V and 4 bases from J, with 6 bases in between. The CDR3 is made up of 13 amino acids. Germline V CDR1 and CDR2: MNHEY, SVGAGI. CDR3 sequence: CASSLGGANVLTF. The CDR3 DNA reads TGTGCCAGCAGTCTCGGAGGGGCCAACGTCCTGACTTTC.

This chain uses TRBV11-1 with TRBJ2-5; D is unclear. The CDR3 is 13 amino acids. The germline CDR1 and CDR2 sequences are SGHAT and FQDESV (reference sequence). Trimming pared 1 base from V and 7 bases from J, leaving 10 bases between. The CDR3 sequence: CASSLEGPSTQYF. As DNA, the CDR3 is TGTGCCAGCAGCTTAGAGGGCCCCTCGACCCAGTACTTC.

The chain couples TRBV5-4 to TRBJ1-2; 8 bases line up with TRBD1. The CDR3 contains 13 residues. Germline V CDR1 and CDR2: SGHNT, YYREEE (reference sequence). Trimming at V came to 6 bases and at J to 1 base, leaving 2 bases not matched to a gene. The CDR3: CASTDRVNYGYTF. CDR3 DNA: TGTGCCAGCACGGACAGGGTTAACTATGGCTACACCTTC.

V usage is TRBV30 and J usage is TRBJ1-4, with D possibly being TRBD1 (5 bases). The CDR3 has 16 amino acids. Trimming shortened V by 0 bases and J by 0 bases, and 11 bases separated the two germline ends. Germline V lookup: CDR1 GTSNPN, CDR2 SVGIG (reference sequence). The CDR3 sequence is CAWSVGGTATNEKLFF. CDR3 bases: TGTGCCTGGAGTGTCGGCGGGACTGCAACTAATGAAAAACTGTTTTTT.

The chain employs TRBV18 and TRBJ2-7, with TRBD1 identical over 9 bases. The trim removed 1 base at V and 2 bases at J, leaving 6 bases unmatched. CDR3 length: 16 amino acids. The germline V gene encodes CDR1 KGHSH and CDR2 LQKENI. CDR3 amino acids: CASSPLGQGQAYEQYF. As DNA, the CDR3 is TGTGCCAGCTCACCACTGGGACAGGGTCAAGCCTACGAGCAGTACTTC.

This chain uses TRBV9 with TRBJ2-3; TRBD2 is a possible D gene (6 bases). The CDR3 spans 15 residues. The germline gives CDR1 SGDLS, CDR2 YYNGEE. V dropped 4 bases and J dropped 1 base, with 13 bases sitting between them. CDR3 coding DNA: TGTGCCAGCAGCTCGCGTCCTAGCGGCACAGATACGCAGTATTTT. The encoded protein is CASSSRPSGTDTQYF.

The CDR3 DNA reads as TGTGCCAGCAGTTACTCTGGGGCGAGTCAGCCCCAGCATTTT. This codes for CASSYSGASQPQHF. The chain uses TRBV6-6 and TRBJ1-5; tentatively, D is TRBD1 (5 bases). CDR1 is MNHNY, CDR2 SVGAGI, per germline (reference sequence). CDR3 size: 14 residues. Between the trimmed V and J ends, which lost 0 bases and 6 bases, there was a span of 9 bases.

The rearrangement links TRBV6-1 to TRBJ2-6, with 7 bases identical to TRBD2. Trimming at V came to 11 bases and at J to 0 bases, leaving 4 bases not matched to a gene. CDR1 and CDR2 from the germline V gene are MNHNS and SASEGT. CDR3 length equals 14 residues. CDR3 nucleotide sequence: TGTGCCGGGGGGGGTATCTCTGGGGCCAACGTCCTGACTTTC. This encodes CAGGGISGANVLTF.

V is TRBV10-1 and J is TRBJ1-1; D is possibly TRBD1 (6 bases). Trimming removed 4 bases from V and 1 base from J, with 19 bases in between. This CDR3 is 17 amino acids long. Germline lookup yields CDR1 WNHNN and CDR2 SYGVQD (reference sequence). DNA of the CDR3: TGCGCCAGCAGTGGAATCCGACTGGGGGCCAAGAACACTGAAGCTTTCTTT. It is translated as CASSGIRLGAKNTEAFF.

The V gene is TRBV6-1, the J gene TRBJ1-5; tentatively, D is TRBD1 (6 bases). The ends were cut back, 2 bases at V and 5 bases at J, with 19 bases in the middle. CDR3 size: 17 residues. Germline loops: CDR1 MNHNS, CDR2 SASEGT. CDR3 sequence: CASSEPTTGQRDQPQHF. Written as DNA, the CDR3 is TGTGCCAGCAGTGAACCGACAACGGGACAAAGAGATCAGCCCCAGCATTTT.

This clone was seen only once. The CDR3 nucleotides are TGTGCCATCAGTGAGCAAGGGGACGAGCAGTACTTC. The encoded protein is CAISEQGDEQYF. The genes are TRBV10-3 and TRBJ2-7; the D gene is possibly TRBD1 (5 bases). CDR3 length: 12 residues. The germline CDR1 and CDR2 sequences are ENHRY and SYGVKD. V dropped 2 bases and J dropped 5 bases, with 7 bases sitting between them.

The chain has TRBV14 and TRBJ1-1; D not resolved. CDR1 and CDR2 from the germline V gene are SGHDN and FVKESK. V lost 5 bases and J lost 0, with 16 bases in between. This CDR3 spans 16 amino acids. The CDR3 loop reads CASSTRMGNVNTEAFF. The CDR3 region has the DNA TGTGCCAGCAGCACAAGGATGGGAAACGTGAACACTGAAGCTTTCTTT.

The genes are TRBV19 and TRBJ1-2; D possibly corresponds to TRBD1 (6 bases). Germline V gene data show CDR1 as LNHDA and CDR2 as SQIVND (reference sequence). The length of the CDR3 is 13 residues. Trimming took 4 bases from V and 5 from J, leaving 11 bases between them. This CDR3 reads CASSTLTGYGYTF. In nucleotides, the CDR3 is TGTGCCAGTAGTACCCTGACAGGATATGGCTACACCTTC.

CDR3 sequence: CASSPSRTGVGETQYF. CDR3 DNA sequence: TGTGCCAGCAGCCCTAGCCGGACAGGGGTAGGGGAGACCCAGTACTTC. V and J are TRBV9 and TRBJ2-5; 9 nucleotides align to TRBD1. V was clipped by 4 bases and J by 5 bases; unmatched bases: 12. CDR3 length: 16 amino acids. In germline, CDR1 is SGDLS, CDR2 YYNGEE.